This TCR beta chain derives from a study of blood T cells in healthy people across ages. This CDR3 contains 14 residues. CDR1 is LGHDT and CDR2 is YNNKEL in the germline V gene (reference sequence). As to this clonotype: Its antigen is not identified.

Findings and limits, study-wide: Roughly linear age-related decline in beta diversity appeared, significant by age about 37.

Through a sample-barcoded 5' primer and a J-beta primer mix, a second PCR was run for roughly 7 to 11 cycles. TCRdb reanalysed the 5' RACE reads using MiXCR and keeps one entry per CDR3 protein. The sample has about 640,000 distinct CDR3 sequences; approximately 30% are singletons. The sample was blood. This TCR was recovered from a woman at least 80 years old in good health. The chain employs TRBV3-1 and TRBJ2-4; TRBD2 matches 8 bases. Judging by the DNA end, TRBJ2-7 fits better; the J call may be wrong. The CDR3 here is CASSQSLAGYEQYF. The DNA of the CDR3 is TGTGCCAGCAGCCAGAGTCTAGCGGGTTACGAGCAGTACTTC.